This TCR beta chain is drawn from a study of monozygotic twins with inflammatory bowel disease. TCRdb derives one entry per CDR3 protein from the 5' RACE reads, leaving out DNA. In all, the sample yields around 380,000 distinct CDR3 sequences. The receptor comes from a human donor with ulcerative colitis or Crohn's disease, or a healthy co-twin of an affected twin (not recorded which). The source material was blood.

CDR3 residues: CASSLGLPGDGYTF. The rearrangement joins TRBV7-8 to TRBJ1-2; without DNA, the TCRdb call of TRBD1 cannot be checked. Germline values: CDR1 SGHVS, CDR2 FQNEAQ. The CDR3 totals 14 residues. The full variable domain, its missing parts supplied by reference TRBV7-8 and TRBJ1-2, is GAGVSQSPRYKVAKRGQDVALRCDPISGHVSLFWYQQALGQGPEFLTYFQNEAQLDKSGLPSDRFFAERPEGSVSTLKIQRTQQEDSAVYLCASSLGLPGDGYTFGSGTRLTVV.